This T cell receptor (beta chain) was sequenced in a study of graft-versus-host responses after intestinal transplantation. Whole-study results and caveats: GvH clonotypes were identified within recipient marrow, with a subset emerging first in ileum or blood. Among circulating GvH clones, peak levels were associated with early post-transplant declines in HvG clones.

This clone was seen only once. Its antigen is still unknown. TCRdb's table, derived via immunoSEQ multiplex PCR, lists solely in-frame clones and lacks some. The sample lists about 88,000 clones, about 90% occurring once. CDR1 is SNHLY and CDR2 is FYNNEI in the germline V gene. V was cut by 0 bases and J by 0 bases, with 9 bases left in between. This CDR3 has 16 residues. The sequence derives from a human donor who received an intestinal transplant. The sample in question was unstimulated CD4+ T cells sorted from spleen or lymph node cells, obtained before intestinal transplant. The chain joins TRBV2 to TRBJ1-5, with a tentative D call TRBD1 (5 bases). DNA for the CDR3: TGTGCCAGCAGTGAAGCTGGGGCGTATAGCAATCAGCCCCAGCATTTT. It translates to CASSEAGAYSNQPQHF.